Sequencing of this T cell receptor (beta chain) was carried out in a study of Ad26.COV2.S vaccination and SARS-CoV-2 variants. Assay used: immunoSEQ multiplex PCR; TCRdb lists only in-frame clones, some missing. The sample yields roughly 240,000 clones, roughly 90% seen once. Stated treatment: about 20 received Ad26.COV2.S at low or high dose, single or two shots; about 5 received placebo; per-sample allocation not given. Samples analyzed were those drawn on day 63 after the first vaccine or placebo injection. Germline CDR1 and CDR2: SGHRS and YFSETQ. The CDR3 covers 15 residues. V lost 3 bases, J lost 4 bases, and 3 bases stayed unmatched.

The TCR originated in a person aged 18-60 years who received the Ad26.COV2.S COVID-19 vaccine or a placebo. The material sequenced was peripheral blood, taken in a trial of Ad26.COV2.S vaccine versus placebo. The genes are TRBV5-1 and TRBJ1-4; 10 positions agree with TRBD1. In nucleotides, the CDR3 is TGCGCCAGCAGCTCTCGGACAGGGGGTAATGAAAAACTGTTTTTT. Translated: CASSSRTGGNEKLFF.